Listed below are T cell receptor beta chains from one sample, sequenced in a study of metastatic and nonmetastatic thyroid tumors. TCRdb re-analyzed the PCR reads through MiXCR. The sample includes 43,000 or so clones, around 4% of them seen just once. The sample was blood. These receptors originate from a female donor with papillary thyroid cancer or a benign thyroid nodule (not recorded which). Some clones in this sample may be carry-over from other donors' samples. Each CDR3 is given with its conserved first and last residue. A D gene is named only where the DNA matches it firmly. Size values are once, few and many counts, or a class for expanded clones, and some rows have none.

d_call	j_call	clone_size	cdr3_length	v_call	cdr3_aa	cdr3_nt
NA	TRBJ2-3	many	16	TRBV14	CASSRRPGLYTDTQYF	TGTGCCAGCAGCCGTAGGCCGGGACTGTACACAGATACGCAGTATTTT
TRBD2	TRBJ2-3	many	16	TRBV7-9	CASSRFSGRAGDTQYF	TGTGCCAGCAGCCGCTTTAGCGGGAGGGCGGGAGATACGCAGTATTTT
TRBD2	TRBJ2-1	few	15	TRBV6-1	CASRAGTSGSDEQFF	TGTGCCAGCAGGGCCGGGACTAGCGGGAGTGATGAGCAGTTCTTC
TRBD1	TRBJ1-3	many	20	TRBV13	CASSLLVRRPGTGLKDTIYF	TGTGCCAGCAGCTTACTCGTGCGGCGGCCCGGGACAGGCCTCAAGGACACCATATATTTT
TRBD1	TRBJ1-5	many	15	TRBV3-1	CASSRTGGGNQPQHF	TGTGCCAGCAGCCGCACAGGGGGGGGCAATCAGCCCCAGCATTTT
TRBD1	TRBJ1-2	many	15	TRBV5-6	CASSSMTGERDGYTF	TGTGCCAGCAGCTCCATGACAGGGGAACGTGATGGCTACACCTTC
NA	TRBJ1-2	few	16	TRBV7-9	CASSLGGQGGNYGYTF	TGTGCCAGCAGCTTAGGTGGGCAGGGAGGAAACTATGGCTACACCTTC
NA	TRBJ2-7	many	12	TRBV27	CASSSQGYEQYF	TGTGCCAGCAGTTCGCAGGGCTACGAGCAGTACTTC
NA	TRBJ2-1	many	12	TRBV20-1	CSAPGAYNEQFF	TGCAGTGCTCCTGGGGCCTACAATGAGCAGTTCTTC
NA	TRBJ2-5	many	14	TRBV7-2	CASNSRAGWETQYF	TGTGCCAGCAACTCTCGGGCAGGTTGGGAGACCCAGTACTTC
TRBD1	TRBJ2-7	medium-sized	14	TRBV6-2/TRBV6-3	CASRNQGALYEQYF	TGTGCCAGCAGGAATCAGGGGGCGTTATACGAGCAGTACTTC
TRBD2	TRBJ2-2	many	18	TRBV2	CASSVRSSGRWDTGELFF	TGTGCCAGCAGTGTCCGGTCTAGCGGGAGGTGGGACACCGGGGAGCTGTTTTTT
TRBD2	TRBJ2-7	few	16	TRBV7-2	CASSPVASGPFYEQYF	TGTGCCAGCAGCCCAGTGGCTAGCGGCCCTTTTTACGAGCAGTACTTC
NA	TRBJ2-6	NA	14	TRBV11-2	CASSKQGGANVLTF	TGTGCCAGCAGTAAACAGGGCGGGGCCAACGTCCTGACTTTC
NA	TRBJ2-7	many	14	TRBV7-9	CASSPRGGREEQYF	TGTGCCAGCAGCCCAAGAGGGGGAAGGGAGGAGCAGTACTTC
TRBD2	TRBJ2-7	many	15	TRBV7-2	CASSPTSGRLKEQYF	TGTGCCAGCAGCCCTACTAGCGGGAGACTGAAGGAGCAGTACTTC
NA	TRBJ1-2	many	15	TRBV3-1	CASSQDAIRNYGYTF	TGTGCCAGCAGCCAAGACGCGATACGTAACTATGGCTACACCTTC
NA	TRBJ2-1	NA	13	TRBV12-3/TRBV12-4	CASSLAGANEQFF	TGTGCCAGCAGTTTAGCGGGAGCCAATGAGCAGTTCTTC
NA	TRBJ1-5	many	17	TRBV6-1	CASSEGGSFTVDQPQHF	TGTGCCAGCAGTGAGGGGGGGTCCTTTACCGTGGATCAGCCCCAGCATTTT
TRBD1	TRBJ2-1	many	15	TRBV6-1	CASSATGGSYNEQFF	TGTGCCAGCAGCGCGACAGGGGGGTCCTACAATGAGCAGTTCTTC
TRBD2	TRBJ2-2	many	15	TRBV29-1	CSVRLAGGPTGELFF	TGCAGCGTTCGACTAGCGGGAGGGCCTACCGGGGAGCTGTTTTTT
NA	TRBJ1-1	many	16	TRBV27	CASSLSFSLGGTEAFF	TGTGCCAGCAGTTTATCGTTCAGCCTAGGCGGCACTGAAGCTTTCTTT
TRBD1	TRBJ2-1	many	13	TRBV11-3	CASSIQQGMEQFF	TGTGCCAGCAGCATTCAACAGGGGATGGAGCAGTTCTTC
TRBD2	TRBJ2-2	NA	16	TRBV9	CARSIESGSSTGELFF	TGTGCCAGAAGCATAGAAAGCGGGAGTAGCACCGGGGAGCTGTTTTTT
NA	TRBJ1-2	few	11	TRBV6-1	CASRRDGGYTF	TGTGCCAGCAGGAGAGACGGTGGCTACACCTTC
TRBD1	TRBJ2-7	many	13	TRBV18	CASSRDRRYEQYF	TGTGCCAGCTCACGGGACAGGCGCTACGAGCAGTACTTC
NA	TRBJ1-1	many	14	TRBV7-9	CASSLDSGRTEAFF	TGTGCCAGCAGCTTAGATTCCGGGAGAACTGAAGCTTTCTTT
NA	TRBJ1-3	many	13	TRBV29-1	CSVEAGTGNTIYF	TGCAGCGTTGAAGCCGGGACTGGAAACACCATATATTTT
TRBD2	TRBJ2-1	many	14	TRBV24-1	CATSKWEGPSEQFF	TGTGCCACCAGTAAGTGGGAGGGTCCAAGTGAGCAGTTCTTC
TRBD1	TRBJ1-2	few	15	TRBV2	CASKGQGPSNYGYTF	TGTGCCAGCAAAGGACAGGGGCCCTCCAACTATGGCTACACCTTC
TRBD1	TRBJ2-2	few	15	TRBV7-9	CASSLGQGDTGELFF	TGTGCCAGCAGCCTCGGACAGGGGGACACCGGGGAGCTGTTTTTT
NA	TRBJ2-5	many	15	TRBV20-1	CSARDSQGVQETQYF	TGCAGTGCTAGAGATTCGCAGGGAGTCCAAGAGACCCAGTACTTC
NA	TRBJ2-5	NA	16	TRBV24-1	CGTSDLYEGTQETQYF	TGTGGCACCAGTGATTTGTATGAAGGGACTCAAGAGACCCAGTACTTC
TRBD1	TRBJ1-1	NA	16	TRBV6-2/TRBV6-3	CASSQPGGSGSTEAFF	TGTGCCAGCAGTCAACCAGGGGGTTCCGGCTCCACTGAAGCTTTCTTT
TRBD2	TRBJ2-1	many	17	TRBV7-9	CASSLGTSASSYNEQFF	TGTGCCAGCAGCTTAGGGACTAGCGCATCCTCCTACAATGAGCAGTTCTTC
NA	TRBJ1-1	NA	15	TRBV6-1	CASSAMDGCSAEAFF	TGTGCCAGCAGTGCCATGGACGGGTGTTCGGCTGAAGCTTTCTTT
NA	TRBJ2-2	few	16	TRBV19	CASSQEGGPYTGQLFF	TGTGCCAGTAGCCAGGAGGGAGGTCCTTACACCGGGCAGCTGTTTTTT
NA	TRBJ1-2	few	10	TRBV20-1	CSAGVDGYTF	TGCAGTGCAGGGGTCGATGGCTACACCTTC
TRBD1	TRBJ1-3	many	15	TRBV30	CAWSETGSSGNTIYF	TGTGCCTGGAGCGAGACAGGGAGCTCTGGAAACACCATATATTTT